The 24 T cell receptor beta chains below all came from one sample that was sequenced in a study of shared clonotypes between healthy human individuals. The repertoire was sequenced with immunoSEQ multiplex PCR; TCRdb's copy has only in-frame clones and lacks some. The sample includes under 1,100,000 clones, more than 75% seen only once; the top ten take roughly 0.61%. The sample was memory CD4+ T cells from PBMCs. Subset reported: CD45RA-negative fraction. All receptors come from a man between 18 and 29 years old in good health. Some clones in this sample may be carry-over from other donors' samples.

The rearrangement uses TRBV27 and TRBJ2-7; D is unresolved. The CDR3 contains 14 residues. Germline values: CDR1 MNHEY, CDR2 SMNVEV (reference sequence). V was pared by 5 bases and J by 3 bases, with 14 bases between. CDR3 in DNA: TGTGCCAGCAGTCTGACAACGCCAAACTACGAGCAGTACTTC. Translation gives CASSLTTPNYEQYF.

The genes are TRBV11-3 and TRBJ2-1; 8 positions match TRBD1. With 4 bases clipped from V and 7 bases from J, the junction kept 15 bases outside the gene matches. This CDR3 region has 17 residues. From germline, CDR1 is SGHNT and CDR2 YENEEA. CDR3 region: CASSSHSGTGRRNEQFF. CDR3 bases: TGTGCCAGCAGCTCACACTCCGGGACAGGAAGACGAAATGAGCAGTTCTTC.

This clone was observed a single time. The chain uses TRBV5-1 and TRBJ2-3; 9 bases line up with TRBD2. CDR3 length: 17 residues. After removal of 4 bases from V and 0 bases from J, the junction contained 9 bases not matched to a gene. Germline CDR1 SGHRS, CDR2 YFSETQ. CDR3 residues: CASSLGRTSASTDTQYF. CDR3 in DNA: TGCGCCAGCAGCCTCGGGAGGACTAGCGCTAGCACAGATACGCAGTATTTT.

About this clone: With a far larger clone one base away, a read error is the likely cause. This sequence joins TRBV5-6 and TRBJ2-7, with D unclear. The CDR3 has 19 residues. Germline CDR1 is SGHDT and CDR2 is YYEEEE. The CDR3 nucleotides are TGTGCCGGCAGCTCCCGGTGGGTTGTGACCTCTAAGAGCTCCTACGAGCAGTACTTC. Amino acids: CAGSSRWVVTSKSSYEQYF.

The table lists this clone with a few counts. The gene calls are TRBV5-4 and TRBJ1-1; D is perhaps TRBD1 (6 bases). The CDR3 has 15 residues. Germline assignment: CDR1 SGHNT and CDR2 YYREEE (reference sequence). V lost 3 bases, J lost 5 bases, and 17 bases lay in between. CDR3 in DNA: TGTGCCAGCAGCTGGAATAAAGGAACAGGGACTGAAGCTTTCTTT. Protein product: CASSWNKGTGTEAFF.

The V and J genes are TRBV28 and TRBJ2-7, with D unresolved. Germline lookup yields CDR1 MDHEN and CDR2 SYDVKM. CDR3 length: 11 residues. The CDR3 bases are TGTGAAGTGGGTAGCTCCTACGAGCAGTACTTC. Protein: CEVGSSYEQYF.

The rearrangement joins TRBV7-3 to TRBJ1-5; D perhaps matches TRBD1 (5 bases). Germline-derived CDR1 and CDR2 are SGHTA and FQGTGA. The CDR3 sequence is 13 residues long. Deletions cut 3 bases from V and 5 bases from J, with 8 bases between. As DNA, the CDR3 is TGTGCCAGCAGCTTGGGGCCGTATCAGCCCCAGCATTTT. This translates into CASSLGPYQPQHF. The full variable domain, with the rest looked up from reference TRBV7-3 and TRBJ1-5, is GAGVSQTPSNKVTEKGKYVELRCDPISGHTALYWYRQSLGQGPEFLIYFQGTGAADDSGLPNDRFFAVRPEGSVSTLKIQRTERGDSAVYLCASSLGPYQPQHFGDGTRLSIL.

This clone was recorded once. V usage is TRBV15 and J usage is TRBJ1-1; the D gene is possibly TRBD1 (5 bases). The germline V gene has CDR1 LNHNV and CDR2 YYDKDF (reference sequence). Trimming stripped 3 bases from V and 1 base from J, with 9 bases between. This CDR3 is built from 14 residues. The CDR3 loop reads CATSRIDRNTEAFF. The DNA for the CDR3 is TGTGCCACCAGCAGGATAGACAGGAACACTGAAGCTTTCTTT.

The CDR3 sequence: CASSPSGNTQYF. The DNA of the CDR3 is TGTGCCAGCAGCCCATCCGGGAATACGCAGTATTTT. This chain joins TRBV6-5 and TRBJ2-3, with D perhaps matching TRBD2 (5 bases). V was cut by 6 bases and J by 7 bases, with 11 bases left in between. CDR1 is MNHEY, CDR2 SVGAGI, per germline. The CDR3 is 12 residues long.

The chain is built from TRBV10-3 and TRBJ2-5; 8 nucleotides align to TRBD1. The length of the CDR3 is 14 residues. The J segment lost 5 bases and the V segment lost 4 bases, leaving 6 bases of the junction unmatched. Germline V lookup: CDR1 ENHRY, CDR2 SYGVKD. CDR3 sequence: CAISGGTGQETQYF. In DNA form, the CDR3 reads TGTGCCATCAGTGGTGGGACAGGTCAGGAGACCCAGTACTTC.

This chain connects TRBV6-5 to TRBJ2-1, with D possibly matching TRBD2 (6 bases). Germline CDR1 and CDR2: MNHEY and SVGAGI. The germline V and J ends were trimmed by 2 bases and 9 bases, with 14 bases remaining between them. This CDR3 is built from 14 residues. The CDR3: CASSYTGLRAEQFF. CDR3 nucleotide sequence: TGTGCCAGCAGTTACACGGGACTCAGGGCTGAGCAGTTCTTC.

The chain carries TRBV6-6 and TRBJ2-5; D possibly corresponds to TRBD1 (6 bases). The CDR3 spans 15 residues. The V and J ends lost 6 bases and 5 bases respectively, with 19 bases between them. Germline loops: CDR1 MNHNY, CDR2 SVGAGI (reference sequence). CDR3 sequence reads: CASSPPGQPSETQYF. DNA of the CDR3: TGTGCCAGCAGCCCGCCGGGACAACCTTCCGAGACCCAGTACTTC.

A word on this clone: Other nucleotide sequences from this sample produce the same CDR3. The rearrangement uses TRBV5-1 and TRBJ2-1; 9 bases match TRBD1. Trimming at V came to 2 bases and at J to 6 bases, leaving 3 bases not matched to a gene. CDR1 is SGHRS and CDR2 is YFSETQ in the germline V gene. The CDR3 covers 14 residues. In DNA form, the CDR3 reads TGCGCCAGCAGCTTTGGGACAGGGAGCAATGAGCAGTTCTTC. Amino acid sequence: CASSFGTGSNEQFF.

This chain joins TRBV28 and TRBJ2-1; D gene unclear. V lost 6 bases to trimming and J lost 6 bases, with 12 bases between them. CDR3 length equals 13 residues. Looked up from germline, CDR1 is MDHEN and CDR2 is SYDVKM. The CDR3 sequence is CASSNLFSNEQFF. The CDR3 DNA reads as TGTGCCAGCAGCAACCTTTTCTCCAATGAGCAGTTCTTC.

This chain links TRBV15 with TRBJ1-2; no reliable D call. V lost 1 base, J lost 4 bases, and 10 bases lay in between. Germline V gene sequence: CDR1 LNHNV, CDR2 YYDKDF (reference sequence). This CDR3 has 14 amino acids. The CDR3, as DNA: TGTGCCACCAGCAGAGGTGTGTGGGGCTATGGCTACACCTTC. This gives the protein CATSRGVWGYGYTF.

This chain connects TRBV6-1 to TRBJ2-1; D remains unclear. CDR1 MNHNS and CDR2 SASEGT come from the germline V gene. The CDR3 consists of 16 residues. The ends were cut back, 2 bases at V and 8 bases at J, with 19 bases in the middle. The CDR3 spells CASSERFGVALDEQFF. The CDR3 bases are TGTGCCAGCAGTGAACGTTTTGGGGTGGCATTGGATGAGCAGTTCTTC.

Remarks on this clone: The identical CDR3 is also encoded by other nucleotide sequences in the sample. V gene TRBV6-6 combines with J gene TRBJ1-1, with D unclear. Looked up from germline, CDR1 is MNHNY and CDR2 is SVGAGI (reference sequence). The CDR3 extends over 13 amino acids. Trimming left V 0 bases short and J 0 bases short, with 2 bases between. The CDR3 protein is CASSYSLNTEAFF. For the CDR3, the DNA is TGTGCCAGCAGTTACTCCTTGAACACTGAAGCTTTCTTT.

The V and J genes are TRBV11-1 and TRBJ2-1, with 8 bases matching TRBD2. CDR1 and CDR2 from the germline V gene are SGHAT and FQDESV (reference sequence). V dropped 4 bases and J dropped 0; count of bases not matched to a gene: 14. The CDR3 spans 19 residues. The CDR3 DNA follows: TGTGCCAGCAGCTCCGGGGGAGGGGTAGCGGGATACTCCTACAATGAGCAGTTCTTC. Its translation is CASSSGGGVAGYSYNEQFF.

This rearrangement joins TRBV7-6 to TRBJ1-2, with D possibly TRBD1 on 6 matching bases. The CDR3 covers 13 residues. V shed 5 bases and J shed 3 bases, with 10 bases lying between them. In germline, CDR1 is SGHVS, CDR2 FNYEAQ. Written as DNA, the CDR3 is TGTGCCAGCAGCCGAGGACAGTACTATGGCTACACCTTC. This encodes CASSRGQYYGYTF.

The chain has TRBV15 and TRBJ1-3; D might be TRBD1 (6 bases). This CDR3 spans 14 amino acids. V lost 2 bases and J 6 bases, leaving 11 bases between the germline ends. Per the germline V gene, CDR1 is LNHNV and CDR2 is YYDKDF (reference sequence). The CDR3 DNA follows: TGTGCCACCAGCAGATCCCGGACAGAAAACACCATATATTTT. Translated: CATSRSRTENTIYF.

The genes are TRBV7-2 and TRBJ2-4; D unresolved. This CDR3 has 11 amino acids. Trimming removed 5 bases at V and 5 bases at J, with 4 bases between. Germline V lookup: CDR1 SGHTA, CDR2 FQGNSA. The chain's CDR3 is CASSNQNIQYF. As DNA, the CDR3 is TGTGCCAGCAGCAACCAAAACATTCAGTACTTC. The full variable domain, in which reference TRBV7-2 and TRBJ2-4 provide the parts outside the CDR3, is GAGVSQSPSNKVTEKGKDVELRCDPISGHTALYWYRQSLGQGLEFLIYFQGNSAPDKSGLPSDRFSAERTGGSVSTLTIQRTQQEDSAVYLCASSNQNIQYFGAGTRLSVL.

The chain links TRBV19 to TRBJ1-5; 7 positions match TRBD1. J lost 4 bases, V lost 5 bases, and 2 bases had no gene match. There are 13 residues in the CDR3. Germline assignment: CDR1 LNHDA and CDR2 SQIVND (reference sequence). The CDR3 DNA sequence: TGTGCCAGTAGTTGGGACAGAAATCAGCCCCAGCATTTT. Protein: CASSWDRNQPQHF.

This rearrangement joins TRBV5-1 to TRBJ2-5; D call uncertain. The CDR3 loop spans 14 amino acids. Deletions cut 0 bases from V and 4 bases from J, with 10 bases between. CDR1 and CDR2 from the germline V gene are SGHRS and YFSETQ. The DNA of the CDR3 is TGCGCCAGCAGCTTGGCCCCGGGTTCAGAGACCCAGTACTTC. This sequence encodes CASSLAPGSETQYF. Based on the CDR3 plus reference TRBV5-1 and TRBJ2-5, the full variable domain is KAGVTQTPRYLIKTRGQQVTLSCSPISGHRSVSWYQQTPGQGLQFLFEYFSETQRNKGNFPGRFSGRQFSNSRSEMNVSTLELGDSALYLCASSLAPGSETQYFGPGTRLLVL.

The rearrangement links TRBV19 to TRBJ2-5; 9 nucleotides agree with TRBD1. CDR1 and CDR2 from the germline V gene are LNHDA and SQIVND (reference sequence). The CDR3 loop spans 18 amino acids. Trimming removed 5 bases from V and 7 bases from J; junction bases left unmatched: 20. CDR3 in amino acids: CASSPRGDRARTGRTQYF. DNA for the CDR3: TGTGCCAGTAGTCCACGTGGGGACAGGGCCAGGACTGGCAGGACCCAGTACTTC.